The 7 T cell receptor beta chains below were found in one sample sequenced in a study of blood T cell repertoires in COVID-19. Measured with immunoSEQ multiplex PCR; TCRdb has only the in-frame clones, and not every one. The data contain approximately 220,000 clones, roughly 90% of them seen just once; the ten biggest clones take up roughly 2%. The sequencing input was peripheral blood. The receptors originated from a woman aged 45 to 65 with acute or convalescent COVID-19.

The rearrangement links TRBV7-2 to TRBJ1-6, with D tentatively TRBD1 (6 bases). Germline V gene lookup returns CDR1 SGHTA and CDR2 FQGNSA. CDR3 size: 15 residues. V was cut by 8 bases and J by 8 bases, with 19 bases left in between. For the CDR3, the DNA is TGTGCCAGCTCCTTGGGGGGGGCGAGTCATTCACCCCTCCACTTT. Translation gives CASSLGGASHSPLHF. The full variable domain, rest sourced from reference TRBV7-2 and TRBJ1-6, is GAGVSQSPSNKVTEKGKDVELRCDPISGHTALYWYRQSLGQGLEFLIYFQGNSAPDKSGLPSDRFSAERTGGSVSTLTIQRTQQEDSAVYLCASSLGGASHSPLHFGNGTRLTVT.

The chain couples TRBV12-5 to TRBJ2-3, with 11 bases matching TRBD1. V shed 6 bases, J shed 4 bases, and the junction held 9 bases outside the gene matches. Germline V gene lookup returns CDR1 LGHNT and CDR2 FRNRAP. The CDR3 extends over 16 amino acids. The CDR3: CASGRGTGGYPDTQYF. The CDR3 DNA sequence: TGTGCTAGTGGCCGCGGGACAGGGGGATACCCAGATACGCAGTATTTT.

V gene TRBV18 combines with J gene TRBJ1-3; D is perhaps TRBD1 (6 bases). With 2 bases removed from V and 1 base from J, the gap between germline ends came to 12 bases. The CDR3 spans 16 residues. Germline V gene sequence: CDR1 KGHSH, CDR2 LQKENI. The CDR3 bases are TGTGCCAGCTCACCAGGCGGAAGGGGGTCTGGAAACACCATATATTTT. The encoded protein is CASSPGGRGSGNTIYF.

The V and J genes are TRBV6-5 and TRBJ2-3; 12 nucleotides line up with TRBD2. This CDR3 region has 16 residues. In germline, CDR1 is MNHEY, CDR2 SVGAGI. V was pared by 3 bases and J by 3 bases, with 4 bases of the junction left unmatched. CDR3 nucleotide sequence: TGTGCCAGCAGTTATCGGACTAGCGGGAATACAGATACGCAGTATTTT. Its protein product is CASSYRTSGNTDTQYF.

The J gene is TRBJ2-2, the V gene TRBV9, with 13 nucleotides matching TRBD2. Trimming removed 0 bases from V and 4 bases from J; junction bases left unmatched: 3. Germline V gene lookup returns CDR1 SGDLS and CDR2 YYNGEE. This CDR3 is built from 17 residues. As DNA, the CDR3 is TGTGCCAGCAGCGTAGTGGGACTAGCGGGACTCACCGGGGAGCTGTTTTTT. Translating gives CASSVVGLAGLTGELFF.

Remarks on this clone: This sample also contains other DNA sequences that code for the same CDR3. CDR3 DNA: TGCGCCAGCAGCTCGGACATTTATGGCTACACCTTC. Protein sequence: CASSSDIYGYTF. The rearrangement uses TRBV5-1 and TRBJ1-2, with D possibly being TRBD1 (5 bases). V was clipped by 3 bases and J by 5 bases, with 8 bases between them. The CDR3 covers 12 residues. Looked up from germline, CDR1 is SGHRS and CDR2 is YFSETQ.

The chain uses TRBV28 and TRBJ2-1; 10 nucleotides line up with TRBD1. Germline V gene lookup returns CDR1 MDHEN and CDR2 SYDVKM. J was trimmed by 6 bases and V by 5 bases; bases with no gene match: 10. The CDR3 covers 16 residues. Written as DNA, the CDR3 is TGTGCCAGCAGTGTGGCCGGGACAGGGGAACGCAATGAGCAGTTCTTC. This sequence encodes CASSVAGTGERNEQFF.